This T cell receptor (beta chain) was obtained from a study of blood T cell repertoires in COVID-19 (TCRdb year 2020). For context, the study as a whole: Samples from collaborators originated in the United States, Italy and Spain and spanned both the acute and convalescent phases of COVID-19. Where HLA class I and class II types were available, the types were taken from metadata supplied by the sample provider, not from assay-based typing. The samples were drawn from two sources: the first 160 participants of the ongoing ImmuneRACE study, and over 1,000 subjects contributed by 6 global collaborators. Nearly every sample came with metadata listing a de-identified subject ID, COVID-19 status, age in years and sex. The repertoires were made available in a free public database intended to serve as a resource for research on the immune response to SARS-CoV-2. The prospective study material was composed of cDNA or gDNA derived from T cells, B-cell-depleted T cells, or PBMCs. Deeply sampled blood TCRbeta repertoires from subjects exposed to, actively infected with, or recovered from COVID-19 were included in the dataset. Points the paper makes about the study in general: The quantity of clinical and demographic metadata differed by source and by participant and was supplied without curation.

The collaborating institutions used their own protocols to collect whole blood in K2EDTA tubes. For TCRbeta analysis, collaborator samples were shipped as frozen whole blood, as isolated PBMCs, or as DNA extracted from either sample type. Of note for this clone: Its antigen specificity is not known. No much larger clone exists at a distance of one base, and base qualities are not known.

TCRbeta CDR3 regions were amplified from genomic DNA by means of the immunoSEQ Assay, a bias-controlled multiplex PCR. From the authors' description of their analysis: Within the assay, amplification of reference gene primers was used to estimate how many nucleated cells each sample contained. To quantify the absolute abundance of each unique TCRbeta CDR3 rearrangement, sequence reads were collapsed and filtered. For each sample, productive Simpson clonality was calculated as the square root of Simpson's diversity index across productive rearrangements. Sourced from immuneACCESS, this table was stored by TCRdb with only in-frame sequences that have V and J called. A share of the clones is absent; for the studies checked, an unresolved V gene accounts for under half, and the remainder has no known explanation. V and J calls and clone size are copied from that table; D and trimming were computed from the DNA. The sample table shows about 220,000 clones, and around 84% are seen once. Of the sample, roughly 13% is held by the ten largest clones.

The clonotype comes from a human donor in a cohort sampled during active COVID-19. The sequencing sample was made of peripheral blood.

The CDR3 region reads CATKNSFTGELFF. The sequence in DNA is TGTGCCACCAAGAATAGCTTTACCGGGGAGCTGTTTTTT. Recombination joined TRBV24-1 with TRBJ2-2, with no confidently assigned D gene. There are 13 amino acids in the CDR3, from cysteine to phenylalanine inclusive. Only the CDR3 part of the read is kept: 39 bases, read in frame from the first base. V loses 8 bases, J loses 5 bases, and the germline ends lie 11 bases apart. In the germline V gene, CDR1 corresponds to KGHDR and CDR2 to SFDVKD.